The T cell receptor beta chain under discussion was sequenced for a study of metastatic and nonmetastatic thyroid tumors. Study details: The comparison covered peripheral blood and tumor or nodule tissue in malignant and benign thyroid patients.

Each patient went into thyroid surgery without having received any treatment. TCRdb reanalyzed the PCR reads via MiXCR. The repertoire has around 41,000 clones, roughly 31% of them found once; the top ten carry approximately 9.8%. This CDR3 has 17 amino acids. CDR1 is DFQATT, CDR2 SNEGSKA, per germline (reference sequence). Trimming at V came to 0 bases and at J to 5 bases, leaving 12 bases not matched to a gene. The chain combines TRBV20-1 with TRBJ2-7; 11 bases are a match to TRBD1. Material: blood. The TCR sequence derives from a male donor with papillary thyroid cancer or a benign thyroid nodule (not recorded which). Some clones in this sample may be carry-over from other donors' samples. The CDR3 coding sequence is TGCAGTGCTAGAGAGTTCGGGACAGGGGGTCGGGGGAACGAGCAGTACTTC. This encodes CSAREFGTGGRGNEQYF.